This TCR beta chain was captured by sequencing in a study of response to subunit inactivated influenza vaccine. From the RT-PCR reads, TCRdb called clonotypes with MiXCR, one entry per CDR3 protein. This table holds 550,000 to 600,000 distinct CDR3 sequences, approximately 12% found once. V lost 3 bases, J lost 0 bases, and 9 bases lay in between. CDR3 length: 14 amino acids. Germline CDR1 reads DFQATT; CDR2 reads SNEGSKA (reference sequence). The receptor was isolated from a man in his fifties who received an inactivated influenza vaccine. The source material was PBMCs from blood, sampled on the day of vaccination. The rearrangement joins TRBV20-1 to TRBJ1-5; D unresolved. CDR3 in DNA: TGCAGTGCTAGTCTCGACATTAGCAATCAGCCCCAGCATTTT. Translating it yields CSASLDISNQPQHF.